This entry features one TCR beta chain sequence. This entry belongs to a study of OX40 agonist ivuxolimab in advanced cancers. Using immunoSEQ multiplex PCR, the repertoire was profiled, and TCRdb retains in-frame clones only, with some absent. Seen here are 35,000 to 40,000 clones, roughly 80% observed once, and the top ten hold about 20%. Germline assignment: CDR1 SGHRS and CDR2 YFSETQ. Trimming stripped 2 bases from V and 3 bases from J, with 21 bases between. The CDR3 spans 17 residues. This receptor was obtained from an adult with an advanced solid tumor such as melanoma, head and neck, liver or kidney cancer. J is TRBJ2-7 and V is TRBV5-1, with D possibly TRBD2 on 6 matching bases. The sample in question was CD4+ or CD8+ T cells sorted from blood, obtained in a trial of the OX40 agonist ivuxolimab. The chain's CDR3 is CASSLSPRGKRLYEQYF. For the CDR3, the DNA is TGCGCCAGCAGCTTAAGCCCCCGGGGGAAACGCCTCTACGAGCAGTACTTC.